Here is one T cell receptor (beta chain) with its context. The data were produced by immunoSEQ multiplex PCR, yet TCRdb's version contains in-frame clones alone and is incomplete. The profile shows more than 95,000 clones, 85% of them singletons. This entry belongs to a study of blood T cell repertoires in COVID-19. The sequenced sample was peripheral blood. The TCR originated in a man aged 80 or over with active or convalescent COVID-19.

Here the CDR3 reads CSASHPGQGREKLFF. CDR3 DNA sequence: TGCAGTGCTAGTCACCCGGGACAGGGACGGGAAAAACTGTTTTTT. The rearrangement uses TRBV20-1 and TRBJ1-4; 9 positions match TRBD1. Germline V lookup: CDR1 DFQATT, CDR2 SNEGSKA (reference sequence). The CDR3 length is 15 residues. Trimming cost V 3 bases and J 8 bases; bases outside gene matches: 10.